The present T cell receptor (beta chain) was sequenced within a study of human T cells and chemical hapten exposure. This clonotype occurred many times. A read error may account for a junction end that differs from germline. Documented time point: patch test 1, 2 weeks after DPC sensitization. The treatment denotes: therapeutic diphenylcyclopropenone sensitization with weekly scalp DPC. Each cDNA molecule in the library carried unique molecular identifiers. TCRdb processed the RACE reads anew with MiXCR; each CDR3 protein has one entry. Of some 180,000 distinct CDR3 sequences listed, approximately 20% were seen once; the top ten hold under 8.5%. The CDR3 covers 15 residues. Germline V gives CDR1 SSHAT, CDR2 FNYEAQ (reference sequence).

This sample comprised whole blood, obtained in connection with sensitization to the hapten diphenylcyclopropenone (DPC). The clonotype was recovered from a woman aged 45-60 years with alopecia areata. Some clones in this sample may be carry-over from other donors' samples. The chain employs TRBV7-7 and TRBJ2-5; a weak D match, TRBD1 (5 bases). CDR3 in amino acids: CASSLEGQAFGTQYF. The CDR3 DNA sequence: TGTGCTAGCAGCTTAGAAGGACAAGCCTTCGGAACCCAGTACTTC.